This TCR beta chain was obtained from a study of T-cell reconstitution after alpha-beta-depleted transplantation in children. The germline V and J ends were trimmed by 5 bases and 1 base, with 24 bases remaining between them. The CDR3 sequence is 18 residues long. Germline CDR1 is MNHEY and CDR2 is SMNVEV (reference sequence). TCRbeta library construction was performed incorporating unique molecular identifiers. TCRdb re-analysed the PCR reads in MiXCR, keeping a single row per CDR3 protein. Among approximately 490,000 distinct CDR3 sequences listed, about 12% were seen once. The material sequenced was PBMCs from the stem cell graft donor, taken from the stem cell graft. The source of this sequence is a human donor who donated a stem cell graft to a child with combined immunodeficiency. This chain links TRBV27 with TRBJ2-7; D perhaps matches TRBD1 (6 bases). CDR3 in DNA: TGTGCCAGCAGTCCAATAGGACAGTCCTCCACGTGGTCCTACGAGCAGTACTTC. Its protein product is CASSPIGQSSTWSYEQYF.